One and the same sample provided the 12 T cell receptor beta chains below, sequenced in a study of T cell repertoires in cytomegalovirus infection. A single record per CDR3 protein comes from TCRdb applying MiXCR to the reads. The sample yields some 200,000 distinct CDR3 sequences, about 21% seen once. Material: PBMCs. The receptors originated from a human donor in good health (CMV status not recorded). Some clones in this sample may be carry-over from other donors' samples.

This clonotype was found many times. V gene TRBV7-2 combines with J gene TRBJ2-7, with 7 bases that match TRBD1. The CDR3 runs to 15 residues. V lost 5 bases to trimming and J lost 1 base; unmatched junction nucleotides: 8. In germline, CDR1 is SGHTA, CDR2 FQGNSA. CDR3 DNA: TGTGCCAGCAGCCCACTGCCGGGACAGTCCTACGAGCAGTACTTC. This sequence encodes CASSPLPGQSYEQYF. Looking up the rest from reference TRBV7-2 and TRBJ2-7 gives the full variable domain: GAGVSQSPSNKVTEKGKDVELRCDPISGHTALYWYRQSLGQGLEFLIYFQGNSAPDKSGLPSDRFSAERTGGSVSTLTIQRTQQEDSAVYLCASSPLPGQSYEQYFGPGTRLTVT.

The V gene is TRBV5-6, the J gene TRBJ2-7, with 11 bases identical to TRBD2. Per germline, CDR1 SGHDT and CDR2 YYEEEE. Trimming took 4 bases from V and 0 from J; bases not matched to a gene: 9. The CDR3 contains 17 residues. CDR3 region: CASSLGLAGTFSYEQYF. The CDR3 region has the DNA TGTGCCAGCAGCCTCGGACTAGCGGGCACTTTCTCCTACGAGCAGTACTTC.

The CDR3 DNA reads TGTGCCAGTGAGGGGGCAGAACTCACCGGGGAGCTGTTTTTT. Its protein is CASEGAELTGELFF. The chain employs TRBV2 and TRBJ2-2; TRBD1 agrees at 7 bases. CDR3 length: 14 amino acids. V was pared by 9 bases and J by 4 bases, with 8 bases of the junction left unmatched. Germline CDR1 and CDR2: SNHLY and FYNNEI.

This clonotype has at least ten counts. The chain recombines TRBV7-2 with TRBJ2-1; no definite D call. CDR1 and CDR2 from the germline V gene are SGHTA and FQGNSA. V was shortened by 1 base and J by 7 bases, with 11 bases between the two germline ends. This CDR3 has 14 residues. In nucleotides, the CDR3 is TGTGCCAGCAGCTTAGTTGGACGCCGGAATGAGCAGTTCTTC. Its translation is CASSLVGRRNEQFF.

This clonotype showed up many times. V usage is TRBV7-2 and J usage is TRBJ2-1, with 7 bases that match TRBD1. This CDR3 has 16 amino acids. Losses at the gene ends were 0 bases for V and 12 bases for J; bases not matched to a gene: 14. The germline V gene encodes CDR1 SGHTA and CDR2 FQGNSA. Here the CDR3 DNA reads TGTGCCAGCAGCTTAGCCCGACAGGGAACCCTCGTTTGGCAGTTCTTC. Translation gives CASSLARQGTLVWQFF.

By sample fraction, this clonotype is medium-sized. This chain links TRBV7-2 with TRBJ2-1; 9 bases line up with TRBD2. The CDR3 covers 17 residues. Trimming at V came to 0 bases and at J to 4 bases, leaving 7 bases not matched to a gene. Germline-derived CDR1 and CDR2 are SGHTA and FQGNSA. CDR3: CASSLAFSTSGYNEQFF. The CDR3 DNA sequence: TGTGCCAGCAGCTTAGCGTTTTCGACTAGCGGATACAATGAGCAGTTCTTC.

This clonotype was counted at least ten times. V gene TRBV7-3 combines with J gene TRBJ2-3; 7 positions match TRBD1. This CDR3 is built from 16 residues. The junction had 11 bases not matched to a gene; V was cut back by 5 bases and J by 3 bases. Germline assignment: CDR1 SGHTA and CDR2 FQGTGA. This chain's CDR3 is CASSPHDRAGTDTQYF. The CDR3 DNA follows: TGTGCCAGCAGCCCACACGACAGGGCCGGGACAGATACGCAGTATTTT.

The V gene is TRBV6-2 or TRBV6-3, the J gene TRBJ2-2; D tentatively reads TRBD1 or TRBD2 (5 bases each). Germline values: CDR1 MNHEY, CDR2 SVGEGT. The CDR3 length is 17 residues. V was cut by 0 bases and J by 5 bases, with 16 bases left in between. The CDR3 nucleotides are TGTGCCAGCAGTTACTCGACCGGGGCGCATCAAACCGGGGAGCTGTTTTTT. Translation gives CASSYSTGAHQTGELFF.

The chain uses TRBV7-9 and TRBJ1-4, with D possibly matching TRBD1 (5 bases). The germline V gene has CDR1 SEHNR and CDR2 FQNEAQ (reference sequence). CDR3 length: 12 amino acids. The V gene lost 3 bases and the J gene lost 8 bases, with 7 bases spanning the gap. The CDR3 sequence is CASSFEGEKLFF. CDR3 bases: TGTGCCAGCAGCTTCGAGGGGGAAAAACTGTTTTTT.

In this sample, this clonotype turned up a few times. This chain connects TRBV28 to TRBJ2-7; D may correspond to TRBD1 or TRBD2 (7 bases each). CDR1 MDHEN and CDR2 SYDVKM come from the germline V gene. The CDR3 runs 13 residues. The germline V and J ends were trimmed by 6 bases and 3 bases, with 12 bases remaining between them. The CDR3 is CASSQGGIYEQYF. DNA for the CDR3: TGTGCCAGCAGCCAGGGGGGGATCTACGAGCAGTACTTC.

On this clonotype: A much bigger clone sits one base away, suggesting this may be a read error. CDR3 DNA: TGTACCAGCAGCCAAAATATGAACACCGGGGAGCTGTTTTTT. Translation: CTSSQNMNTGELFF. This chain joins TRBV3-1 and TRBJ2-2; the D is unclear. The CDR3 consists of 14 residues. In germline, CDR1 is LGHDT, CDR2 YNNKEL (reference sequence). Full variable domain (outside the CDR3, taken from reference TRBV3-1 and TRBJ2-2): DTAVSQTPKYLVTQMGNDKSIKCEQNLGHDTMYWYKQDSKKFLKIMFSYNNKELIINETVPNRFSPKSPDKAHLNLHINSLELGDSAVYFCTSSQNMNTGELFFGEGSRLTVL.

Many counts were recorded for this clonotype. In DNA form, the CDR3 reads TGTGCCAGCAGCTTAGTCCTAGGGCAAGAGACCCAGTACTTC. Translation: CASSLVLGQETQYF. This sequence joins TRBV7-8 and TRBJ2-5; D uncertain. The CDR3 is 14 amino acids. V was clipped by 1 base and J by 2 bases, with 8 bases between them. CDR1 and CDR2 (germline): SGHVS, FQNEAQ.